This entry is about one T cell receptor beta chain. What antigen it recognizes has not been identified. The input lacks base qualities; no much larger clone sits a single base away. In total, 666 healthy bone marrow donors made up the cohort. At the time of sampling, every cohort member was nominally healthy, though immune exposures that went unrecorded were likely present. The donor was CMV seronegative and was included in the group of around 320 seronegative cohort members. Every donor gave a peripheral blood sample, and the peripheral blood mononuclear cells from that sample were used for TCR beta sequencing. The Qiagen DNeasy Blood Extraction Kit was used to extract genomic DNA from the blood cell samples. Libraries came from the immunoSEQ multiplex PCR assay. For the multiplex PCR, a mixture combining 60 forward primers for TCR Vbeta segments and 13 reverse primers for TCR Jbeta segments was used. A multiplex PCR assay on genomic DNA amplified the CDR3 region of rearranged TCR beta genes. Amplified TCR beta libraries were sequenced as 87-base-pair reads on the Illumina HiSeq System. In the source study's methods: Across the 500 to 850 repertoires, a later analysis counted 80 million or so unique TCR beta chains, roughly 11 million of which were shared by at least two donors. Raw reads were error-corrected and collapsed into unique sequences with a nearest-neighbor algorithm that merged closely related sequences to remove PCR and sequencing errors. Alignment of CDR3 sequences to IMGT reference sequences was used to assign V, D and J gene segments. Each retained sequence needed at least a six-nucleotide match to both a V gene segment and a J gene segment. Rearrangements were classified as productive when the CDR3 lacked stop codons and remained in frame with V and J, and all other rearrangements were classified as non-productive. Following IMGT convention, CDR3 was defined as the stretch from the second conserved V-encoded cysteine to the conserved J-encoded phenylalanine. The earlier analysis of 450 to 750 of the donors excluded any sequence lacking an unambiguous match to a single V gene segment. In an earlier analysis of more than 500 of the donors, a V segment was called functional when productive rearrangements were above 56.7%, and segregating when the standard deviation between donors exceeded 5%. A statistical classification framework was developed to diagnose cytomegalovirus status using the catalog of TCR beta chain sequences. A later analysis assigned V and J genes by comparing TCR nucleotide sequences with IMGT/GENE-DB human TR gene sequences. In a later analysis, CDR3 sequences and most-parsimonious VDJ recombination scenarios were assigned using the TCRdist pipeline. In a later analysis, every TCR beta chain was defined by the combination of its CDR3 amino acid sequence and its V-gene family, and reads without a unique V-gene family were dropped. As a way to deal with suspected cross-contamination and a sequencing artifact, a later analysis dropped hundreds of nucleotide sequences that were highly shared and had low generation probability. For each public chain, a later analysis derived a clonal expansion index from normalized ranks of inferred template counts within each repertoire. Generation probabilities in a later analysis came from a VDJ recombination model fitted to out-of-frame rearrangements, and those results were checked against IGoR. A later analysis scored TCR-TCR, TCR-HLA and TCR-CMV co-occurrence with hypergeometric tests, applying a repertoire-size bias correction to TCR pairs. A later analysis estimated false discovery rates by permuting HLA or CMV assignments 20 times. A later analysis grouped co-occurring TCRs with DBSCAN, adding TCRdist sequence similarity when clustering within HLA-allele-positive subsets. Co-occurrence clustering excluded repertoires with fewer than 30,000 or more than 120,000 public chains, plus five with anomalous nucleotide sharing. Drawn from immuneACCESS, this table holds only the in-frame rearrangements with V and J called that TCRdb kept. Clones are partly lost; checked studies trace under half to an unresolved V gene and leave the rest unexplained. V, J and clone size are those of that table, while D and trimming were read from the DNA. The sample table contains around 200,000 clones; only one count was recorded for under 85% of them. Around 1.7% of the sample rests with the top ten.

The sample belongs to a study of cytomegalovirus exposure and HLA in healthy donors (dated by TCRdb to 2015 to 2018). In terms of the full investigation: An earlier analysis of more than 550 of the donors reported 276 Gb of sequence data and 95 million to 120 million unique TCR beta sequences obtained from approximately 180 million T cells. An early release that covered roughly 600 HLA-typed donors contained about 300 gigabases of sequencing data and tens of millions of unique TCR sequences. Among the approximately 430 genotyped donors, 81% belonged to the genetic ancestry cluster associated with self-reported Caucasian donors. The study aimed to test whether signatures of past pathogen exposure could be identified by cataloging public T cell receptors. The study used immunosequencing to profile the T cell repertoires of about 670 subjects and linked those repertoires to cytomegalovirus serostatus. Besides the first cohort of approximately 710 subjects, a separate validation cohort made up of roughly 130 different subjects was used. To predict cytomegalovirus infection status, the study combined high-throughput TCR immunosequencing, statistical association of individual TCRs with disease status, and machine learning. A later analysis re-analyzed previously published TCR beta repertoires from about 600 donors and added high-resolution HLA genotyping to study TCR occurrence patterns. Rather than drawing on any new phenotypic data, the later analysis identified candidate immune exposures from TCR beta sequences and the way those sequences occurred across donors. An earlier analysis of 587 of the donors used high-throughput TCR beta sequencing to judge whether each TCR beta V gene segment behaved as functional or pseudogenic. Alongside the repertoire data, information on donor age, sex, ethnicity and CMV serostatus was compiled. In a later genetic analysis, genome-wide SNP genotypes for about three fifths of the 666 donors were used, and that subset was treated as a discovery cohort. Every discovery cohort repertoire had been produced on one sequencing platform. Class I and class II HLA loci were covered by the typing at four-digit resolution. The number of donors typed differed by locus, with 629-630 for A, B, C, DRB1 and DQB1, about 500 for DQA1, 600 to 610 for DPA1, and around 460 for DPB1. Four or five DR-DQ haplotypes were handled as single units for association and clustering, since linkage in the cohort was strong. Among around 400 genotyped donors of the cohort, an average of approximately 240,000 unique TCR beta nucleotide sequences was sequenced per donor, of which about 18% were non-productive.

Paper-wide results and their limitations: A later genetic analysis associated a missense DCLRE1C variant with V-gene and J-gene trimming of TCR beta chains, and an independent cohort replicated the association. HLA typing was unavailable for some donors at each locus, so association tests used only the typed subset. CMV serostatus was the only immune exposure information available for the cohort. In vitro tests confirmed that a few of the cytomegalovirus-associated TCR beta chains recognize cytomegalovirus antigens. According to a later genetic analysis, donors in an Asian-associated ancestry cluster had fewer N-insertions in productive TCRs than the approximately 630-donor mean. Only TCR beta chains were sequenced in this cohort, and the absence of alpha or paired-chain data limited detectable features. The authors suggested that the approach could potentially be extended to other disease states and immunological phenotypes. The study listed 164 TCR beta chains as associated with cytomegalovirus. In a later analysis, HLA-associated TCR beta chains were found to be more clonally expanded and to have lower generation probabilities than equally common non-associated chains. Linkage disequilibrium might explain the correlated functional status among segregating V segments, but an unknown experimental factor could not be ruled out. According to a later analysis, TCR association rates differed among HLA loci, with DRB1 alleles showing the most associated TCRs and HLA-C alleles showing the fewest. The classifier was reported to diagnose cytomegalovirus status with high specificity and sensitivity in both the original cohort and the validation cohort. In a later analysis, several top co-occurrence clusters were reported to appear linked to parvovirus B19, influenza, CMV and Epstein-Barr virus. Strong co-occurrence of HLA alleles, especially DR and DQ, made assigning TCR associations to individual alleles difficult. While some public TCRs were present in many individuals, most TCR sequences turned up only very rarely across donors. A cluster of highly shared sequence variants was judged likely to represent a technical artifact of the sequencing pipeline. Some IMGT-functional V segments, including TRBV6-2 and TRBV6-3, could not be told apart with the 87-base-pair reads, so those segments were excluded. In an earlier analysis of under 600 of the donors, most TCR beta V segments were observed in productive rearrangements about 87% or about 30% of the time, broadly matching IMGT annotations. A further reported finding was that TCR beta sequences accurately predicted the HLA-A and HLA-B alleles for most subjects in the first cohort. Presence/absence analyses assumed roughly uniform sequencing depth across donors, an assumption that may not hold. According to a later analysis, most CMV-associated TCR beta chains appeared to be HLA-restricted, and the HLA associations seemed to be driven largely by CMV exposure. The earlier analysis of almost 600 of the donors excluded approximately 17 rarely observed V segments, including chromosome 9 orphons, because counts were too low. Specific HLA alleles were associated with 18,000 or so TCR beta sequences at a false discovery rate of 0.05 in a later analysis.

From the germline V gene, CDR1 is SGHRS and CDR2 is YFSETQ. V lost 4 bases and J lost 3 bases; the stretch between them is 17 bases long. Taken from cysteine to phenylalanine, the CDR3 has 15 residues. The entry retains the CDR3 DNA only, 45 bases that are in frame from base 1. The TCR was taken from a man aged 45-65 years in good health and CMV-seronegative. The chain is encoded by TRBV5-1 joined to TRBJ2-7, with the D gene call left open. Sequencing input: PBMCs. The DNA sequence is given as TGCGCCAGCAGCGAGGATGGAGTCCCCTACTACGAGCAGTACTTC. It is translated as CASSEDGVPYYEQYF.